This T cell receptor beta chain was sequenced for a study of T cell changes during pregnancy in multiple sclerosis. The V gene end was trimmed by 6 bases and the J gene end by 4 bases; junction bases not matched to a gene: 5. Germline CDR1 reads MNHNS; CDR2 reads SASEGT. This CDR3 has 13 amino acids. Profiled with immunoSEQ multiplex PCR; TCRdb holds only in-frame clones, not every one. The sample has tens of thousands of clones, 90% to 95% seen once. The chain links TRBV6-1 to TRBJ1-2; 7 bases fit TRBD1. Sample: peripheral blood, taken in the first trimester of pregnancy. This clonotype was obtained from a female donor with multiple sclerosis, enrolled in a pregnancy study. CDR3 sequence: CASRIRDSYGYTF. The CDR3 DNA reads as TGTGCCAGCAGGATCCGGGACAGCTATGGCTACACCTTC.